The present T cell receptor beta chain was sequenced within a study of blood T cell repertoires in COVID-19. Looked up from germline, CDR1 is SGHNT and CDR2 is YENEEA. The length of the CDR3 is 12 residues. V was trimmed by 1 base and J by 8 bases, leaving 5 bases between them. Data came from immunoSEQ multiplex PCR; TCRdb stores just in-frame clones and leaves some out. The repertoire holds over 140,000 clones, with 60% to 80% as singletons. The sequence was collected from a woman between 45 and 60 years old who had recovered from COVID-19. The specimen sequenced was PBMCs or T cells enriched from blood (not recorded which). This sequence joins TRBV11-3 and TRBJ2-2; D ambiguous. In nucleotides, the CDR3 is TGTGCCAGCAGCTTAGGAGCTGGGGAGCTGTTTTTT. Residues: CASSLGAGELFF.